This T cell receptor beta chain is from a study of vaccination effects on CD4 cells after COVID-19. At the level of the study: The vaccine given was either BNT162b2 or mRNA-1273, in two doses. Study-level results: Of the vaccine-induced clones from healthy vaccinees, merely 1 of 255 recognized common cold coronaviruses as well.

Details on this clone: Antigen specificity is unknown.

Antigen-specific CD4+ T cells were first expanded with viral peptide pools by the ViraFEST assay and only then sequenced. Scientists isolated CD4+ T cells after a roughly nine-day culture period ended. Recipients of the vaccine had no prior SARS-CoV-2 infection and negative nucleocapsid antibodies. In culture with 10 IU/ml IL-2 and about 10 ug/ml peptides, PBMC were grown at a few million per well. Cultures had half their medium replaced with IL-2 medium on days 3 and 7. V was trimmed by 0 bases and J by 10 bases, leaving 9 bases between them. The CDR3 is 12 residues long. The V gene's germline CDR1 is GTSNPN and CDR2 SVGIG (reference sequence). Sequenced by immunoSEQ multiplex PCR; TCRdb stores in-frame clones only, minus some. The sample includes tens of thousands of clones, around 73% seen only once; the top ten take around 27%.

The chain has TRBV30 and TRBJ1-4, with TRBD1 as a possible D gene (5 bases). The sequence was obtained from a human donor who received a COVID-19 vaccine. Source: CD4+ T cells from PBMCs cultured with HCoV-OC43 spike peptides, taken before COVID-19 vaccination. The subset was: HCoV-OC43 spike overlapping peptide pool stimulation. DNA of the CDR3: TGTGCCTGGAGTGTGGGGCGTGGAAAACTGTTTTTT. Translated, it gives CAWSVGRGKLFF.